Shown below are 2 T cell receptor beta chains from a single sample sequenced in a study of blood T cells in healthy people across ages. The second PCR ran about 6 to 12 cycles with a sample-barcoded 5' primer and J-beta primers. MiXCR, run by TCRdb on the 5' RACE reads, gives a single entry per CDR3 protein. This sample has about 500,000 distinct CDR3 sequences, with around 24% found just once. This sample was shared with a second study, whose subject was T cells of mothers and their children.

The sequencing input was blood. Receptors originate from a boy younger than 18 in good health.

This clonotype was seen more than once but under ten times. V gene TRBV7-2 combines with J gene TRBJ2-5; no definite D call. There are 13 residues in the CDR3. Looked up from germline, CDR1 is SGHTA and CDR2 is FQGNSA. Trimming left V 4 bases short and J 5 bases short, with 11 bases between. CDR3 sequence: CASSSNPPETQYF. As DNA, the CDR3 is TGTGCCAGCAGCTCAAATCCTCCGGAGACCCAGTACTTC.

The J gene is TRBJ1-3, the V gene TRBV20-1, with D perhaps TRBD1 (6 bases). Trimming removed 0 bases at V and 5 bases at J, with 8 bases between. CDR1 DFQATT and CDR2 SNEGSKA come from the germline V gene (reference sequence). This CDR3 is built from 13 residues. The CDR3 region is CSAREQGRNTIYF. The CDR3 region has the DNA TGCAGTGCTAGAGAACAGGGTCGAAACACCATATATTTT.